Each of the 32 T cell receptor beta chains below was sequenced from the same sample in a study of T cells in Graves' hyperthyroidism and ophthalmopathy. RNA transcripts were the template for amplifying TCR beta CDR3 regions. A set of HTBI primers served as the primers for a first-round RT-PCR of the TCR CDR3. TCRdb reprocessed the multiplex PCR reads with MiXCR, giving one entry per CDR3 protein. The sample lists 500,000 to 600,000 distinct CDR3 sequences, 15% to 20% seen once, with about 20% in the top ten. Sequenced: blood. These receptor sequences come from a woman aged 18-35 years with Graves' hyperthyroidism.

This sequence joins TRBV11-2 and TRBJ1-5, with 7 bases aligning to TRBD1. The germline V gene has CDR1 SGHAT and CDR2 FQNNGV. Trimming cost V 5 bases and J 5 bases; bases outside gene matches: 0. The CDR3 is made up of 12 amino acids. In nucleotides, the CDR3 is TGTGCCAGCAGCCAGGGGGATCAGCCCCAGCATTTT. Translated: CASSQGDQPQHF.

The chain has TRBV20-1 and TRBJ2-5; no clear D. The CDR3 is made up of 15 amino acids. V shed 1 base and J shed 4 bases, with 16 bases lying between them. Germline V CDR1 and CDR2: DFQATT, SNEGSKA (reference sequence). The CDR3 DNA reads as TGCAGTGCTAGAGGAGGCAACCGCGGCCTAGAGACCCAGTACTTC. Translated, it gives CSARGGNRGLETQYF.

The V and J genes are TRBV12-3 or TRBV12-4 and TRBJ2-2; 14 bases align to TRBD2. CDR3 size: 18 residues. V lost 6 bases, J lost 6 bases, and 12 bases stayed unmatched. The chain's CDR3 is CASRAGKTSGGVPGELFF. The CDR3, as DNA: TGTGCCAGCAGAGCAGGAAAGACTAGCGGGGGGGTCCCCGGGGAGCTGTTTTTT.

This clonotype appeared many times. J is TRBJ2-7 and V is TRBV27, with TRBD2 matching 12 bases. There are 14 residues in the CDR3. Germline CDR1 MNHEY, CDR2 SMNVEV (reference sequence). J gave up 4 bases and V 5 bases, and 3 bases lay outside the gene matches. The CDR3 protein is CASSPGLAGYEQYF. Written as DNA, the CDR3 is TGTGCCAGCAGTCCTGGACTAGCGGGGTACGAGCAGTACTTC.

This clonotype was counted ten times or more. The chain has TRBV2 and TRBJ1-4; no clear D gene. The CDR3 runs 15 residues. V lost 6 bases and J lost 0, with 11 bases in between. Germline V CDR1 and CDR2: SNHLY, FYNNEI. The CDR3 loop is CASRHESATNEKLFF. In DNA form, the CDR3 reads TGTGCCAGCAGGCACGAGAGTGCAACTAATGAAAAACTGTTTTTT.

A single count supports this clonotype. A much bigger clone sits one base away, suggesting this may be a read error. This sequence joins TRBV6-1 and TRBJ2-3; 9 nucleotides agree with TRBD2. The CDR3 runs 17 residues. Per the germline V gene, CDR1 is MNHNS and CDR2 is SASEGT. V lost 1 base to trimming and J lost 3 bases; unmatched junction nucleotides: 8. The CDR3 DNA follows: TGTGCCAGCAGTGAAGTTGGCGGGGGGGCGGCTACAGATACGCAGTATTTT. This translates into CASSEVGGGAATDTQYF.

J is TRBJ1-6 and V is TRBV7-2, with D perhaps TRBD1 (5 bases). V lost 4 bases to trimming and J lost 5 bases, with 12 bases between them. The CDR3 is 15 residues long. Germline CDR1 SGHTA, CDR2 FQGNSA. The CDR3 loop reads CASSYRDGNNSPLHF. The CDR3 nucleotides are TGTGCCAGCAGCTACCGGGACGGGAATAATTCACCCCTCCACTTT. Looking up the rest from reference TRBV7-2 and TRBJ1-6 gives the full variable domain: GAGVSQSPSNKVTEKGKDVELRCDPISGHTALYWYRQSLGQGLEFLIYFQGNSAPDKSGLPSDRFSAERTGGSVSTLTIQRTQQEDSAVYLCASSYRDGNNSPLHFGNGTRLTVT.

The table lists this clonotype with a few counts. The rearrangement uses TRBV12-3 or TRBV12-4 and TRBJ1-3; unclear D gene. This CDR3 comprises 15 residues. The CDR3 protein is CATALWGISGNTIYF. As DNA, the CDR3 is TGTGCAACCGCATTATGGGGAATCTCTGGAAACACCATATATTTT.

In its sample, this clonotype was seen many times. The V call is TRBV7-9, the J call TRBJ2-5, with D perhaps TRBD1 (6 bases). Deletions cut 1 base from V and 5 bases from J, with 11 bases between. The CDR3 covers 14 residues. CDR1 is SEHNR and CDR2 is FQNEAQ in the germline V gene (reference sequence). The CDR3 DNA follows: TGTGCCAGCAGCTTAGGGCAGGGGCTGGAGACCCAGTACTTC. Residues: CASSLGQGLETQYF.

This clonotype was recorded a few times. This chain joins TRBV19 and TRBJ1-5; the match to TRBD1 covers 7 bases. CDR3 length: 15 residues. Germline values: CDR1 LNHDA, CDR2 SQIVND (reference sequence). J lost 1 base, V lost 7 bases, and 7 bases had no gene match. CDR3 nucleotide sequence: TGTGCCAGTACCAGCCTGGGACAGAGCAATCAGCCCCAGCATTTT. Amino acid sequence: CASTSLGQSNQPQHF. The variable domain in full, completed from reference TRBV19 and TRBJ1-5, reads DGGITQSPKYLFRKEGQNVTLSCEQNLNHDAMYWYRQDPGQGLRLIYYSQIVNDFQKGDIAEGYSVSREKKESFPLTVTSAQKNPTAFYLCASTSLGQSNQPQHFGDGTRLSIL.

This clonotype turned up a few times. The CDR3 DNA sequence: TGCGCCAGCAGTGAGTCGGGCGGGACAGGGATCTACAATGAGCAGTTCTTC. Protein sequence: CASSESGGTGIYNEQFF. This rearrangement joins TRBV10-1 to TRBJ2-1; 9 bases are shared with TRBD1. V lost 0 bases to trimming and J lost 3 bases; unmatched junction nucleotides: 6. CDR3 length: 17 amino acids. Germline V gene lookup returns CDR1 WNHNN and CDR2 SYGVQD (reference sequence).

This chain joins TRBV5-1 and TRBJ2-7; a possible D gene is TRBD2 (7 bases). Trimming took 4 bases from V and 2 from J, leaving 22 bases between them. The CDR3 loop spans 17 amino acids. From germline, CDR1 is SGHRS and CDR2 YFSETQ. CDR3 residues: CASSHNFRGGKTYEQYF. CDR3 coding DNA: TGCGCCAGCAGCCACAACTTTAGGGGGGGGAAAACCTACGAGCAGTACTTC.

This clonotype was seen ten or more times. J is TRBJ2-1 and V is TRBV11-2; 14 bases match TRBD2. CDR3 length: 18 residues. Germline V gene data show CDR1 as SGHAT and CDR2 as FQNNGV. Losses at the gene ends were 3 bases for V and 4 bases for J; bases not matched to a gene: 8. The CDR3 DNA follows: TGTGCCAGCAGCTTTCGACTAGCGGGAGGGCCTGGTTACAATGAGCAGTTCTTC. The encoded protein is CASSFRLAGGPGYNEQFF.

Concerning this clonotype: This sequence may be a read error, since a much larger clone differs from it by one base. The chain couples TRBV11-1 to TRBJ2-7; D is possibly TRBD1 or TRBD2 (6 bases each). The CDR3 is made up of 16 amino acids. Germline V CDR1 and CDR2: SGHAT, FQDESV (reference sequence). The CDR3 reads CVSSSTQGTLTYEQYF. The CDR3 DNA reads as TGTGTCAGCAGCTCCACCCAGGGGACTCTGACCTACGAGCAGTACTTC.

This clonotype has more than one count but fewer than ten. The chain links TRBV29-1 to TRBJ1-2; D is unresolved. The CDR3 consists of 14 residues. Deletions cut 3 bases from V and 8 bases from J, with 19 bases between. Looked up from germline, CDR1 is SQVTM and CDR2 is ANQGSEA. CDR3 sequence: CSVDVGQWGRGYTF. The DNA for the CDR3 is TGCAGCGTTGACGTCGGCCAGTGGGGTAGGGGCTACACCTTC.

This clonotype has just a few counts. The genes are TRBV20-1 and TRBJ2-2, with 13 nucleotides matching TRBD2. J lost 4 bases, V lost 5 bases, and 7 bases had no gene match. This CDR3 contains 16 residues. The germline V gene has CDR1 DFQATT and CDR2 SNEGSKA (reference sequence). As DNA, the CDR3 is TGCAGTGCTGGAAAAGGACTAGCGGGAGCCACCGGGGAGCTGTTTTTT. The encoded protein is CSAGKGLAGATGELFF.

This clonotype was recorded a few times. The rearrangement joins TRBV6-1 to TRBJ2-7, with D unresolved. Trimming took off 3 bases at V and 4 bases at J, with 7 bases between the two ends. CDR3 length equals 12 residues. Germline CDR1 MNHNS, CDR2 SASEGT. In nucleotides, the CDR3 is TGTGCCAGCAGTGATGCCAGGTACGAGCAGTACTTC. Encoded protein: CASSDARYEQYF.

V is TRBV18 and J is TRBJ2-7, with a possible D match to TRBD2 (6 bases). Germline CDR1 is KGHSH and CDR2 is LQKENI. Trimming left V 4 bases short and J 0 bases short, with 10 bases between. The CDR3 consists of 14 residues. The CDR3 DNA sequence: TGTGCCAGCTCACGGACTAAGCTCTCCTACGAGCAGTACTTC. Its protein is CASSRTKLSYEQYF.

This clonotype was found a few times. The chain carries TRBV20-1 and TRBJ2-7; D is ambiguous. CDR1 and CDR2 (germline): DFQATT, SNEGSKA (reference sequence). CDR3 size: 15 residues. Trimming took off 4 bases at V and 2 bases at J, with 18 bases between the two ends. The CDR3 region has the DNA TGCAGTGCTAACCCCGACGGACGGTGGGCCTACGAGCAGTACTTC. It is translated as CSANPDGRWAYEQYF.

This clonotype occurred many times. The chain joins TRBV28 to TRBJ1-1; D is unresolved. The germline gives CDR1 MDHEN, CDR2 SYDVKM. CDR3 length: 14 amino acids. V was cut by 5 bases and J by 7 bases, with 17 bases left in between. The chain's CDR3 is CASSRNQPGFEAFF. The CDR3 bases are TGTGCCAGCAGTCGTAATCAACCGGGCTTTGAAGCTTTCTTT.

This clonotype came up a few times. The chain is built from TRBV5-1 and TRBJ2-7; TRBD2 matches 7 bases. There are 16 residues in the CDR3. V lost 5 bases to trimming and J lost 3 bases; unmatched junction nucleotides: 14. Germline V lookup: CDR1 SGHRS, CDR2 YFSETQ. The CDR3, as DNA: TGCGCCAGCAGTCTTACCGCCCCTAGCGGCCACTACGAGCAGTACTTC. Translation gives CASSLTAPSGHYEQYF.

This clonotype was seen only a few times. In DNA, the CDR3 is TGTGCCAGCAGTGCTCAGGACGAGCAGTACTTC. Translation: CASSAQDEQYF. This chain joins TRBV2 and TRBJ2-7; no firm D call. This CDR3 has 11 amino acids. With 4 bases removed from V and 5 bases from J, the gap between germline ends came to 6 bases. Germline CDR1 SNHLY, CDR2 FYNNEI.

In its sample, this clonotype was seen many times. The chain is built from TRBV6-1 and TRBJ2-7; 11 bases match TRBD1. V dropped 5 bases and J dropped 5; count of bases not matched to a gene: 8. This CDR3 spans 15 amino acids. Per germline, CDR1 MNHNS and CDR2 SASEGT. The chain's CDR3 is CASSSPGQGVHEQYF. The CDR3 DNA follows: TGTGCCAGCAGTTCACCGGGACAGGGGGTACACGAGCAGTACTTC.

This clonotype was observed a handful of times. The chain employs TRBV6-5 and TRBJ2-2; maybe TRBD1 (5 bases). The V gene lost 6 bases and the J gene lost 7 bases, with 12 bases spanning the gap. The CDR3 has 13 amino acids. Germline V gene data show CDR1 as MNHEY and CDR2 as SVGAGI. The CDR3 loop is CASRGLSFGELFF. The CDR3 DNA follows: TGTGCCAGCAGGGGGCTAAGTTTCGGGGAGCTGTTTTTT.

This chain joins TRBV11-2 and TRBJ2-3; 16 nucleotides agree with TRBD2. CDR1 is SGHAT, CDR2 FQNNGV, per germline. The V gene end was trimmed by 5 bases and the J gene end by 5 bases; junction bases not matched to a gene: 10. The CDR3 runs 18 residues. The DNA of the CDR3 is TGTGCCAGCAGCCCCCCCCCCGGGACTAGCGGGAGGGTAGATACGCAGTATTTT. It codes for CASSPPPGTSGRVDTQYF.

This chain joins TRBV19 and TRBJ2-1; D unclear. CDR3 size: 12 residues. Trimming took off 6 bases at V and 6 bases at J, with 9 bases between the two ends. Germline-derived CDR1 and CDR2 are LNHDA and SQIVND (reference sequence). The CDR3 loop is CASRMTGNEQFF. The CDR3 DNA sequence: TGTGCCAGTAGGATGACGGGCAATGAGCAGTTCTTC.

This clonotype has at least ten counts. The chain couples TRBV2 to TRBJ2-1, with D possibly being TRBD1 or TRBD2 (5 bases each). CDR1 and CDR2 from the germline V gene are SNHLY and FYNNEI. V was cut by 4 bases and J by 8 bases, with 15 bases left in between. The CDR3 consists of 14 residues. Written as DNA, the CDR3 is TGTGCCAGCAGTGCGGGGACCCCAAGCTATGAGCAGTTCTTC. It codes for CASSAGTPSYEQFF.

With respect to this clonotype: The junction does not match germline at one end; this may be a read error. V and J are TRBV7-2 and TRBJ2-7; the match to TRBD1 covers 7 bases. CDR3 length equals 15 residues. CDR1 and CDR2 (germline): SGHTA, FQGNSA. The CDR3 loop reads CASSLAGRGKKERYF. The CDR3 bases are TGTGCCAGCAGCTTAGCGGGCAGGGGGAAAAAGGAGCGGTACTTC.

This clonotype was found a few times. J is TRBJ2-5 and V is TRBV11-2, with a weak D call TRBD1 (6 bases). The germline CDR1 and CDR2 sequences are SGHAT and FQNNGV. The germline V and J ends were trimmed by 8 bases and 5 bases, with 21 bases remaining between them. The CDR3 spans 15 residues. CDR3 protein: CASSSGPGTRETQYF. The CDR3 bases are TGTGCCAGCTCATCGGGCCCAGGGACAAGGGAGACCCAGTACTTC.

This clonotype has at least ten counts. The V call is TRBV12-3 or TRBV12-4, the J call TRBJ2-7; tentatively, D is TRBD1 (6 bases). Deletions cut 3 bases from V and 2 bases from J, with 11 bases between. The CDR3 length is 14 residues. CDR3 sequence reads: CASSFQQGTYEQYF. The CDR3 nucleotides read TGTGCCAGCAGTTTCCAACAGGGAACCTACGAGCAGTACTTC.

This clonotype was picked up many times. The chain recombines TRBV20-1 with TRBJ1-1; D remains ambiguous. The CDR3 has 14 residues. Trimming took 3 bases from V and 0 from J, leaving 11 bases between them. In germline, CDR1 is DFQATT, CDR2 SNEGSKA (reference sequence). CDR3 sequence (DNA): TGCAGTGCTAGTCATGGAAGTATGAACACTGAAGCTTTCTTT. Translation gives CSASHGSMNTEAFF.

There are a few counts of this clonotype. The rearrangement links TRBV12-3 or TRBV12-4 to TRBJ2-7, with 14 nucleotides matching TRBD2. The junction had 15 bases not matched to a gene; V was cut back by 4 bases and J by 4 bases. The CDR3 totals 19 residues. The DNA for the CDR3 is TGTGCCAGCAGTTCCAACTCTCCGACTAGCGGGGGGGCTAAGTACGAGCAGTACTTC. Translating gives CASSSNSPTSGGAKYEQYF.